The 9 T cell receptor beta chains below come from one sample, sequenced in a study of shared clonotypes between healthy human individuals. Some clones are missing from TCRdb's copy, which holds only in-frame ones; the method was immunoSEQ multiplex PCR. This table holds about 520,000 clones, around 73% found once. Sequencing used PBMCs. The receptor set was obtained from a woman in her thirties or forties in good health. Some clones in this sample may be carry-over from other donors' samples.

The CDR3 DNA follows: TGTGCCAGCAGTTTATTGGGTTTAGGGCAATCCCAGCATTTT. It is translated as CASSLLGLGQSQHF. The chain combines TRBV28 with TRBJ1-5; D gene unclear. Per the germline V gene, CDR1 is MDHEN and CDR2 is SYDVKM. V gave up 1 base and J gave up 11 bases, with 15 bases separating them. The CDR3 has 14 amino acids.

The chain carries TRBV9 and TRBJ2-1, with D hard to call. Germline loops: CDR1 SGDLS, CDR2 YYNGEE. The length of the CDR3 is 13 residues. With 2 bases removed from V and 8 bases from J, the gap between germline ends came to 11 bases. CDR3 sequence reads: CASSVQNRHEQFF. In DNA form, the CDR3 reads TGTGCCAGCAGCGTCCAGAATCGCCATGAGCAGTTCTTC. Looking up the rest from reference TRBV9 and TRBJ2-1 gives the full variable domain: DSGVTQTPKHLITATGQRVTLRCSPRSGDLSVYWYQQSLDQGLQFLIQYYNGEERAKGNILERFSAQQFPDLHSELNLSSLELGDSALYFCASSVQNRHEQFFGPGTRLTVL.

This sequence joins TRBV5-1 and TRBJ2-1, with D possibly matching TRBD2 (5 bases). Trimming cost V 4 bases and J 6 bases, with 11 bases left between them. Germline V CDR1 and CDR2: SGHRS, YFSETQ. The CDR3 contains 13 residues. The CDR3 loop is CASSMDSGNEQFF. The CDR3 nucleotides are TGCGCCAGCAGCATGGACTCCGGCAATGAGCAGTTCTTC.

The table lists this clone with a few counts. A junction boundary mismatches the germline segment, possibly from a read error. The CDR3 DNA reads as TGCGCCAGCAGCGAAGAGGGGGGGGGAAGCGTTTACGAGCAGTACTTC. Its protein product is CASSEEGGGSVYEQYF. This chain connects TRBV4-3 to TRBJ2-7, with D maybe TRBD2 (7 bases). Looked up from germline, CDR1 is LGHNA and CDR2 is YSLEER. The CDR3 sequence is 16 residues long.

The J gene is TRBJ2-5, the V gene TRBV28, with 7 bases identical to TRBD1. The germline gives CDR1 MDHEN, CDR2 SYDVKM. The CDR3 consists of 12 residues. With 1 base clipped from V and 11 bases from J, the junction kept 4 bases outside the gene matches. CDR3 sequence (DNA): TGTGCCAGCAGTTTATCAGGGGGTGAGCAGTACTTC. Encoded protein: CASSLSGGEQYF.

The chain has TRBV19 and TRBJ1-1; D remains unclear. CDR3 length equals 15 residues. Trimming pared 6 bases from V and 5 bases from J, leaving 19 bases between. CDR1 and CDR2 from the germline V gene are LNHDA and SQIVND (reference sequence). The CDR3 loop is CASSSVGGCRTEAFF. The CDR3 DNA is TGTGCCAGTAGCTCGGTGGGAGGGTGTAGGACTGAAGCTTTCTTT.

The V call is TRBV28, the J call TRBJ2-7; D gene uncertain. The V gene lost 5 bases and the J gene lost 3 bases, with 5 bases spanning the gap. The germline gives CDR1 MDHEN, CDR2 SYDVKM. This CDR3 contains 11 residues. CDR3 coding DNA: TGTGCCAGCAGTAGATACTACGAGCAGTACTTC. It codes for CASSRYYEQYF.

This chain connects TRBV27 to TRBJ2-7, with 10 bases fitting TRBD1. V was pared by 3 bases and J by 2 bases, with 4 bases of the junction left unmatched. This CDR3 region has 15 residues. Germline assignment: CDR1 MNHEY and CDR2 SMNVEV (reference sequence). CDR3 region: CASSFGTGATYEQYF. The CDR3 region has the DNA TGTGCCAGCAGTTTCGGGACAGGGGCTACCTACGAGCAGTACTTC.

The V and J genes are TRBV7-2 and TRBJ2-7; unclear D gene. The germline V gene has CDR1 SGHTA and CDR2 FQGNSA. Trimming cost V 1 base and J 4 bases, with 14 bases left between them. The CDR3 has 15 residues. The CDR3 bases are TGTGCCAGCAGCTTAGTCGCGGAGAAGAGTTACGAGCAGTACTTC. Protein product: CASSLVAEKSYEQYF.